The 10 T cell receptor beta chains below were found in one sample sequenced in a study of T cells in Graves' hyperthyroidism and ophthalmopathy. There were TCR beta CDR3 regions amplified from RNA transcripts. Researchers ran a first-round RT-PCR on the TCR CDR3 using the HTBI primer set. Via MiXCR, TCRdb re-called the multiplex PCR reads, giving one row per CDR3 protein. The sample holds around 300,000 distinct CDR3 sequences, approximately 20% seen once. Input material: blood. These receptors all come from a man between 25 and 39 years old with Graves' ophthalmopathy.

This clonotype turned up a few times. V gene TRBV27 combines with J gene TRBJ1-1; no definite D call. This CDR3 has 13 amino acids. Per germline, CDR1 MNHEY and CDR2 SMNVEV (reference sequence). The ends were cut back, 5 bases at V and 1 base at J, with 8 bases in the middle. The CDR3 region has the DNA TGTGCCAGCAGTACGGCTAGGAACACTGAAGCTTTCTTT. Translating gives CASSTARNTEAFF.

The rearrangement joins TRBV3-1 to TRBJ2-1, with a possible D match to TRBD2 (5 bases). CDR1 is LGHDT and CDR2 is YNNKEL in the germline V gene (reference sequence). The CDR3 consists of 16 residues. V was shortened by 7 bases and J by 3 bases, with 19 bases between the two germline ends. CDR3 sequence (DNA): TGTGCCAGCATTAAGAGTTGGGAGCGGTACTACAATGAGCAGTTCTTC. Protein: CASIKSWERYYNEQFF.

This clonotype was found many times. This chain uses TRBV5-1 with TRBJ2-1; the D call may be TRBD1 or TRBD2 (5 bases each). Germline CDR1 SGHRS, CDR2 YFSETQ. This CDR3 is built from 15 residues. Trimming left V 0 bases short and J 8 bases short, with 15 bases between. The CDR3 loop is CASSLGGSTFDEQFF. CDR3 coding DNA: TGCGCCAGCAGCTTGGGGGGGTCAACATTCGATGAGCAGTTCTTC. Looking up the rest from reference TRBV5-1 and TRBJ2-1 gives the full variable domain: KAGVTQTPRYLIKTRGQQVTLSCSPISGHRSVSWYQQTPGQGLQFLFEYFSETQRNKGNFPGRFSGRQFSNSRSEMNVSTLELGDSALYLCASSLGGSTFDEQFFGPGTRLTVL.

This clonotype has more than one count but fewer than ten. This sequence joins TRBV20-1 and TRBJ1-5, with D possibly being TRBD1 (6 bases). The CDR3 totals 16 residues. Trimming took 4 bases from V and 6 from J, leaving 22 bases between them. CDR1 is DFQATT, CDR2 SNEGSKA, per germline (reference sequence). The CDR3 nucleotides are TGCAGTGCTACCACAGGGAAGGGGAGAGGGGCTCAGCCCCAGCATTTT. It specifies CSATTGKGRGAQPQHF.

CDR3 sequence: CASSLYFSGNTIYF. In nucleotides, the CDR3 is TGTGCCAGCAGTTTATACTTCTCTGGAAACACCATATATTTT. V and J are TRBV28 and TRBJ1-3; no definite D call. The CDR3 loop spans 14 amino acids. From germline, CDR1 is MDHEN and CDR2 SYDVKM. V lost 1 base, J lost 0 bases, and 4 bases lay in between.

This clonotype was seen a few times. The chain employs TRBV9 and TRBJ2-1; possible D gene TRBD2, 5 bases. CDR1 SGDLS and CDR2 YYNGEE come from the germline V gene. Trimming shortened V by 1 base and J by 0 bases, and 17 bases separated the two germline ends. This CDR3 comprises 18 residues. CDR3 nucleotides: TGTGCCAGCAGCGTAAAAGGACTGCCGGTAAGCTCCTACAATGAGCAGTTCTTC. Encoded protein: CASSVKGLPVSSYNEQFF.

The rearrangement joins TRBV30 to TRBJ2-7, with 13 nucleotides matching TRBD2. CDR3 size: 17 residues. Germline loops: CDR1 GTSNPN, CDR2 SVGIG (reference sequence). Losses at the gene ends were 1 base for V and 3 bases for J; bases not matched to a gene: 9. The CDR3 spells CAWSELGTSGMSYEQYF. CDR3 nucleotide sequence: TGTGCCTGGAGTGAACTCGGGACTAGCGGGATGAGCTACGAGCAGTACTTC.

CDR3 loop: CAISEQGGRGYEQYF. The CDR3 coding sequence is TGTGCCATCAGTGAGCAAGGTGGCAGGGGTTACGAGCAGTACTTC. The chain couples TRBV10-3 to TRBJ2-7; weak D call: TRBD1 (6 bases). The length of the CDR3 is 15 residues. CDR1 is ENHRY and CDR2 is SYGVKD in the germline V gene. Trimming removed 2 bases from V and 4 bases from J, with 15 bases in between.

This clonotype was picked up a small number of times. The rearrangement uses TRBV28 and TRBJ2-2; no clear D gene. V was shortened by 6 bases and J by 7 bases, with 12 bases between the two germline ends. The CDR3 spans 13 residues. The V gene's germline CDR1 is MDHEN and CDR2 SYDVKM. The CDR3 nucleotides read TGTGCCAGCAGGCAACATGTTGGCGGGGAGCTGTTTTTT. Translation: CASRQHVGGELFF. The variable domain in full, completed from reference TRBV28 and TRBJ2-2, reads DVKVTQSSRYLVKRTGEKVFLECVQDMDHENMFWYRQDPGLGLRLIYFSYDVKMKEKGDIPEGYSVSREKKERFSLILESASTNQTSMYLCASRQHVGGELFFGEGSRLTVL.

The V gene is TRBV6-1, the J gene TRBJ2-7; 8 bases map to TRBD2. Germline V gene lookup returns CDR1 MNHNS and CDR2 SASEGT. This CDR3 contains 15 residues. The V and J ends lost 5 bases and 5 bases, in that order; junction bases with no gene match: 11. CDR3 protein: CASSPQRETDDEQYF. CDR3 bases: TGTGCCAGCAGTCCACAGCGGGAGACGGACGACGAGCAGTACTTC.